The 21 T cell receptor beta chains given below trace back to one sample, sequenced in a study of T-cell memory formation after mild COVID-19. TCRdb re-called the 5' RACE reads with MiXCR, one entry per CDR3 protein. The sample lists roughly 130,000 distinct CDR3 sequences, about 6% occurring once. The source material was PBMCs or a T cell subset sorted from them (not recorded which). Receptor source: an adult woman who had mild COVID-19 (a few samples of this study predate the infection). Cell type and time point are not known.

CDR3 in amino acids: CASSESGGQAQYF. The CDR3 DNA reads TGTGCCAGCAGTGAAAGCGGGGGGCAGGCTCAGTATTTT. The chain carries TRBV2 and TRBJ2-3; TRBD2 agrees at 9 bases. Germline V CDR1 and CDR2: SNHLY, FYNNEI. The CDR3 spans 13 residues. V lost 2 bases, J lost 12 bases, and 6 bases stayed unmatched. The variable domain in full, with the rest retrieved from reference TRBV2 and TRBJ2-3, is EPEVTQTPSHQVTQMGQEVILRCVPISNHLYFYWYRQILGQKVEFLVSFYNNEISEKSEIFDDQFSVERPDGSNFTLKIRSTKLEDSAMYFCASSESGGQAQYFGPGTRLTVL.

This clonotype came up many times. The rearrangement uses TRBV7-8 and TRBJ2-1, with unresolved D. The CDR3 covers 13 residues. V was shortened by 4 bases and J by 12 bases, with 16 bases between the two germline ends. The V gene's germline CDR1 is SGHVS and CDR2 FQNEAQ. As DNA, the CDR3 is TGTGCCAGCAGCTCAGAAGTCCCAAGCCGGCAGTTCTTC. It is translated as CASSSEVPSRQFF. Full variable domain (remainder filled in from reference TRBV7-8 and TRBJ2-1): GAGVSQSPRYKVAKRGQDVALRCDPISGHVSLFWYQQALGQGPEFLTYFQNEAQLDKSGLPSDRFFAERPEGSVSTLKIQRTQQEDSAVYLCASSSEVPSRQFFGPGTRLTVL.

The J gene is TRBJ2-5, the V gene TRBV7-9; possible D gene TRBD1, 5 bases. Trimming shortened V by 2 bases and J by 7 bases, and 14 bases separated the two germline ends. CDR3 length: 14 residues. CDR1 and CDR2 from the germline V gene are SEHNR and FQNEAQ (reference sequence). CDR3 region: CASSLLAGQGTQYF. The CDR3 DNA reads TGTGCCAGCAGCTTATTAGCCGGCCAGGGGACCCAGTACTTC.

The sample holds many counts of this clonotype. This CDR3 is CASSTDRRGSTEAFF. The CDR3, as DNA: TGTGCCAGCAGTACTGACCGCAGGGGAAGCACTGAAGCTTTCTTT. The rearrangement links TRBV7-9 to TRBJ1-1; D might be TRBD1 (6 bases). V was cut by 6 bases and J by 4 bases, with 18 bases left in between. CDR1 SEHNR and CDR2 FQNEAQ come from the germline V gene (reference sequence). The CDR3 is made up of 15 amino acids.

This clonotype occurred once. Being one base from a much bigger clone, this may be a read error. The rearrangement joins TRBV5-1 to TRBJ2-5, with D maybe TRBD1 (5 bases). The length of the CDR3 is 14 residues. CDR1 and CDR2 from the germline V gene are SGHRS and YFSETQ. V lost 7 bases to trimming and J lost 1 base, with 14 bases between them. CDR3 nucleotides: TGCGCCAGCCGTACAGGTTCTCTCCAAGAGACCCAGTACTTC. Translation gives CASRTGSLQETQYF. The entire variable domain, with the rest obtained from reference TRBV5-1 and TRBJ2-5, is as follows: KAGVTQTPRYLIKTRGQQVTLSCSPISGHRSVSWYQQTPGQGLQFLFEYFSETQRNKGNFPGRFSGRQFSNSRSEMNVSTLELGDSALYLCASRTGSLQETQYFGPGTRLLVL.

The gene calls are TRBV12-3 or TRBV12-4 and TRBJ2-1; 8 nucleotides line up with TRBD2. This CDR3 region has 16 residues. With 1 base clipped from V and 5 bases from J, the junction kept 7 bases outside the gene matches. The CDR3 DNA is TGTGCCAGCAGTTTAGTAGCGGGAATCCGGGACAATGAGCAGTTCTTC. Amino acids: CASSLVAGIRDNEQFF.

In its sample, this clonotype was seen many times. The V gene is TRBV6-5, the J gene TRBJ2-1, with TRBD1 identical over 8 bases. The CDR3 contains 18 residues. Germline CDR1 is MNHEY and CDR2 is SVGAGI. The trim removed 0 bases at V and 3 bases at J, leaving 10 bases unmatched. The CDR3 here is CASSYSRVRQGLYNEQFF. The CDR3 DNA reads TGTGCCAGCAGTTACTCGAGGGTCCGACAGGGGCTCTACAATGAGCAGTTCTTC.

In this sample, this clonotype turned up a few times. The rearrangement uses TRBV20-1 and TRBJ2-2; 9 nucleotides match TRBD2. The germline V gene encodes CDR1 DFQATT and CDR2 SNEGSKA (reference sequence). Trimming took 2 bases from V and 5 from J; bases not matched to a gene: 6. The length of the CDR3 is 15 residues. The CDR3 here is CSARHSGSGTGELFF. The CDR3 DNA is TGCAGTGCTAGACATAGCGGGAGTGGGACCGGGGAGCTGTTTTTT.

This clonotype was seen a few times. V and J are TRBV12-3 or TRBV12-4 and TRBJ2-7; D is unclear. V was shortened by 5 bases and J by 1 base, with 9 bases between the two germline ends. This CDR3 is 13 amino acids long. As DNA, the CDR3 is TGTGCCAGCAGTATCAGTGGGTCCTACGAGCAGTACTTC. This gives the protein CASSISGSYEQYF.

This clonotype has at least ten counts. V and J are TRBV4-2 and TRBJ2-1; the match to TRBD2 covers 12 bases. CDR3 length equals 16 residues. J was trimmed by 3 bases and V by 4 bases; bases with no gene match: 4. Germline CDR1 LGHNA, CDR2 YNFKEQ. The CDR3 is CASSRLAGANYNEQFF. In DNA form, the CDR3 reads TGTGCCAGCAGCCGACTAGCGGGGGCTAACTACAATGAGCAGTTCTTC.

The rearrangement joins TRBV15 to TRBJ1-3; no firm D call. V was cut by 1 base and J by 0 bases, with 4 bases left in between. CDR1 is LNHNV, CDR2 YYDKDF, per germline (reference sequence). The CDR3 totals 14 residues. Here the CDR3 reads CATSRVVSGNTIYF. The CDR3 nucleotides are TGTGCCACCAGCAGAGTGGTCTCTGGAAACACCATATATTTT.

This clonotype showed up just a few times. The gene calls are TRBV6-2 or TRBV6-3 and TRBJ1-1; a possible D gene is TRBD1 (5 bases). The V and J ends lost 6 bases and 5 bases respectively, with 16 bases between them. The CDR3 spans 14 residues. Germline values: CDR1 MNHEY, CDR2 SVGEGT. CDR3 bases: TGTGCCAGCAGCTACCAGGGTCGGCGGACTGAAGCTTTCTTT. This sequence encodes CASSYQGRRTEAFF.

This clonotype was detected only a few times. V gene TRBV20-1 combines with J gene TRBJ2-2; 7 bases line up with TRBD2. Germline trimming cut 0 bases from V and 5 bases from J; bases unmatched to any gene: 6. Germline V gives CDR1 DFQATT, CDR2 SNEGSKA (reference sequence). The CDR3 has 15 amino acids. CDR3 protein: CSARDGSGVTGELFF. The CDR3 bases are TGCAGTGCTAGAGACGGAAGCGGGGTGACCGGGGAGCTGTTTTTT.

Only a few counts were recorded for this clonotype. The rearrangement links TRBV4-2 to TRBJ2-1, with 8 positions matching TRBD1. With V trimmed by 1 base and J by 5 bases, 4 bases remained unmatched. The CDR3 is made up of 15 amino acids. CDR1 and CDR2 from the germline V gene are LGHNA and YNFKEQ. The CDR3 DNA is TGTGCCAGCAGCCAAGGCAGGGGGCCGGACAATGAGCAGTTCTTC. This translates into CASSQGRGPDNEQFF.

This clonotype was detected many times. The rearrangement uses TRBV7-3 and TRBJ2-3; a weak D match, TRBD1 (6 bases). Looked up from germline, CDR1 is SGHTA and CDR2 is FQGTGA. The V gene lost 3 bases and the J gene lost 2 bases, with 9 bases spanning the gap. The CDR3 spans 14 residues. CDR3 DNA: TGTGCCAGCAGCTTTGGGACAAACACAGATACGCAGTATTTT. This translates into CASSFGTNTDTQYF.

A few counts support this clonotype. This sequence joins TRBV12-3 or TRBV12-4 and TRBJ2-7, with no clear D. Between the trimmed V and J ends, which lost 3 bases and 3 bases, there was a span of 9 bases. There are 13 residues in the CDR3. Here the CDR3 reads CASSLVPGYEQYF. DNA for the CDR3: TGTGCCAGCAGTTTGGTCCCCGGCTACGAGCAGTACTTC.

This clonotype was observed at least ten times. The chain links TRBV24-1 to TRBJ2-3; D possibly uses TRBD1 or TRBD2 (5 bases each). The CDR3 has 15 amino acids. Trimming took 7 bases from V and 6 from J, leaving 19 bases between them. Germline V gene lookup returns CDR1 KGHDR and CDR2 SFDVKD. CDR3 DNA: TGTGCCACCAGCCACCGGGACGGTGTTGAGGATACGCAGTATTTT. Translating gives CATSHRDGVEDTQYF.

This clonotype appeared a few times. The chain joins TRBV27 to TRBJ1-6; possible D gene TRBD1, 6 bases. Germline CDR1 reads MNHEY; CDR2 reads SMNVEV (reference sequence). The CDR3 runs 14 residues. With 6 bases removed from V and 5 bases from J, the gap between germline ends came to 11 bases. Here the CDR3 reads CASSSQGNNSPLHF. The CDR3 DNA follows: TGTGCCAGCAGCTCACAGGGTAATAATTCACCCCTCCACTTT.

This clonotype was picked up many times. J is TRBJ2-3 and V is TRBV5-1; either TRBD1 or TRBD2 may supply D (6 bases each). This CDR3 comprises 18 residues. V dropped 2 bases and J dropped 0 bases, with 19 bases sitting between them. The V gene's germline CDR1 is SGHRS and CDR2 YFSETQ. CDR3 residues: CASSFNPWGAASTDTQYF. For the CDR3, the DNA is TGCGCCAGCAGCTTCAATCCGTGGGGGGCCGCAAGCACAGATACGCAGTATTTT.

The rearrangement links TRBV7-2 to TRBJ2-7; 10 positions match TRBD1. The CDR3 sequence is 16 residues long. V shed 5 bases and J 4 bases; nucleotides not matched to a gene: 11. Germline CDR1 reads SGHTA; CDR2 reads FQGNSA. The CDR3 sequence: CASSTLRDRGKYEQYF. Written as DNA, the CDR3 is TGTGCCAGCAGCACCCTCCGGGACAGGGGCAAATACGAGCAGTACTTC.

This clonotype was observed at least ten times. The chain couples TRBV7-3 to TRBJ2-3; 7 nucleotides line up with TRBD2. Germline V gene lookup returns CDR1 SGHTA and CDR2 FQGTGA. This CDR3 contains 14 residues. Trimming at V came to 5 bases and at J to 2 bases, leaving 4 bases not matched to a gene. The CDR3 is CASSRGGSTDTQYF. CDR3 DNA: TGTGCCAGCAGCCGGGGAGGGTCCACAGATACGCAGTATTTT.